These 15 T cell receptor beta chains came from one sample sequenced in a study of blood T cells in healthy people across ages. A second PCR, run for 7 to 11 cycles, used a sample-barcoded 5' primer plus a J-beta primer mix. TCRdb passed the 5' RACE reads through MiXCR, listing each CDR3 protein once. The data contain around 500,000 distinct CDR3 sequences, roughly a quarter of them singletons. In addition, the sample was reused for a study of T cells of mothers and their children.

Sequenced: blood. The receptors derive from a boy aged 2 to 10 in good health.

This chain joins TRBV5-1 and TRBJ2-5; either TRBD1 or TRBD2 may supply D (5 bases each). CDR1 is SGHRS and CDR2 is YFSETQ in the germline V gene. V dropped 2 bases and J dropped 0 bases, with 20 bases sitting between them. The CDR3 length is 18 residues. The CDR3 here is CASSFTLRGPSDQETQYF. The CDR3 DNA sequence: TGCGCCAGCAGCTTCACCCTGAGGGGCCCTTCGGACCAAGAGACCCAGTACTTC.

This clonotype has just a few counts. The chain has TRBV6-2 or TRBV6-3 and TRBJ1-6; 8 bases agree with TRBD1. V lost 8 bases and J lost 4; bases outside the gene matches: 1. The CDR3 covers 13 residues. Germline CDR1 reads MNHEY; CDR2 reads SVGEGT. As DNA, the CDR3 is TGTGCCAGCGACAGGGGATATAATTCACCCCTCCACTTT. This encodes CASDRGYNSPLHF.

The V call is TRBV6-6, the J call TRBJ2-5; D gene unclear. The V gene lost 6 bases and the J gene lost 5 bases, with 13 bases spanning the gap. This CDR3 has 13 residues. The germline V gene encodes CDR1 MNHNY and CDR2 SVGAGI (reference sequence). This chain's CDR3 is CASRKTPRETQYF. DNA of the CDR3: TGTGCCAGCAGAAAGACCCCCAGGGAGACCCAGTACTTC.

J is TRBJ2-1 and V is TRBV6-1; maybe TRBD2 (5 bases). Germline lookup yields CDR1 MNHNS and CDR2 SASEGT. Deletions cut 7 bases from V and 8 bases from J, with 18 bases between. The CDR3 is made up of 14 amino acids. The CDR3 spells CASTSSQRNDEQFF. CDR3 sequence (DNA): TGTGCCAGCACGTCTAGCCAACGAAACGATGAGCAGTTCTTC.

The rearrangement links TRBV29-1 to TRBJ2-6, with a tentative D call TRBD2 (5 bases). The germline V gene encodes CDR1 SQVTM and CDR2 ANQGSEA. The V gene lost 3 bases and the J gene lost 0 bases, with 9 bases spanning the gap. This CDR3 has 15 residues. The CDR3: CSVEEEDSGANVLTF. For the CDR3, the DNA is TGCAGCGTTGAGGAGGAGGACTCTGGGGCCAACGTCCTGACTTTC.

The chain recombines TRBV20-1 with TRBJ2-2, with D perhaps given as TRBD1 or TRBD2 (5 bases each). Trimming shortened V by 5 bases and J by 0 bases, and 13 bases separated the two germline ends. Germline CDR1 is DFQATT and CDR2 is SNEGSKA (reference sequence). The CDR3 runs to 15 residues. CDR3 region: CSAVTGTPNTGELFF. Here the CDR3 DNA reads TGCAGTGCTGTCACGGGGACCCCGAACACCGGGGAGCTGTTTTTT.

With regard to this clonotype: Being one base from a much bigger clone, this may be a read error. The chain couples TRBV20-1 to TRBJ2-5; a weak D match, TRBD1 (6 bases). This CDR3 spans 16 amino acids. CDR1 DFQATT and CDR2 SNEGSKA come from the germline V gene (reference sequence). V was pared by 4 bases and J by 4 bases, with 22 bases between. CDR3 loop: CSAKLAFGVGGETQYF. The CDR3 DNA is TGCAGTGCTAAGCTCGCCTTCGGTGTAGGGGGAGAGACCCAGTACTTC.

This clonotype occurred a few times. J is TRBJ2-3 and V is TRBV29-1; perhaps TRBD2 as D (6 bases). Germline V gene data show CDR1 as SQVTM and CDR2 as ANQGSEA. The CDR3 consists of 14 residues. V dropped 7 bases and J dropped 2 bases, with 16 bases sitting between them. This CDR3 is CSGGGQTFTDTQYF. In DNA, the CDR3 is TGCAGCGGAGGAGGGCAGACCTTCACAGATACGCAGTATTTT.

This clonotype showed up just a few times. This chain links TRBV29-1 with TRBJ2-5, with a tentative D call TRBD2 (5 bases). This CDR3 region has 14 residues. The V end lost 0 bases, the J end lost 4 bases, and 12 bases lay between the germline ends. Germline assignment: CDR1 SQVTM and CDR2 ANQGSEA. CDR3 nucleotides: TGCAGCGTTGAAGACTTTTTAGGGAGAGAGACCCAGTACTTC. Protein sequence: CSVEDFLGRETQYF. Full variable domain (missing parts from reference TRBV29-1 and TRBJ2-5): SAVISQKPSRDICQRGTSLTIQCQVDSQVTMMFWYRQQPGQSLTLIATANQGSEATYESGFVIDKFPISRPNLTFSTLTVSNMSPEDSSIYLCSVEDFLGRETQYFGPGTRLLVL.

The V and J genes are TRBV3-1 and TRBJ1-4, with D maybe TRBD1 (6 bases). Germline V gene lookup returns CDR1 LGHDT and CDR2 YNNKEL (reference sequence). This CDR3 comprises 18 residues. Trimming left V 8 bases short and J 1 base short, with 23 bases between. The CDR3 sequence: CASALKPWGAGTNEKLFF. CDR3 DNA sequence: TGTGCCAGCGCCCTCAAGCCTTGGGGGGCGGGAACTAATGAAAAACTGTTTTTT.

The chain joins TRBV12-3 or TRBV12-4 to TRBJ2-1, with 10 bases fitting TRBD1. Losses at the gene ends were 3 bases for V and 13 bases for J; bases not matched to a gene: 6. The CDR3 has 13 residues. The CDR3 spells CASSLVGQGTQFF. The CDR3 coding sequence is TGTGCCAGCAGTTTGGTGGGACAGGGGACTCAGTTCTTC.

V is TRBV29-1 and J is TRBJ1-1, with no clear D. The length of the CDR3 is 13 residues. V shed 4 bases and J shed 1 base, with 10 bases lying between them. CDR1 is SQVTM, CDR2 ANQGSEA, per germline. CDR3 sequence reads: CSVAGRSNTEAFF. DNA for the CDR3: TGCAGCGTTGCGGGAAGGTCGAACACTGAAGCTTTCTTT. The full variable domain, completed using reference TRBV29-1 and TRBJ1-1, is SAVISQKPSRDICQRGTSLTIQCQVDSQVTMMFWYRQQPGQSLTLIATANQGSEATYESGFVIDKFPISRPNLTFSTLTVSNMSPEDSSIYLCSVAGRSNTEAFFGQGTRLTVV.

This clonotype was recorded a few times. The chain links TRBV6-5 to TRBJ1-2; TRBD1 aligns across 7 bases. The CDR3 extends over 13 amino acids. Germline-derived CDR1 and CDR2 are MNHEY and SVGAGI. Trimming cost V 6 bases and J 4 bases; bases outside gene matches: 5. CDR3 amino acids: CASRWDSSYGYTF. The CDR3 DNA is TGTGCCAGCAGATGGGACAGCAGCTATGGCTACACCTTC.

J is TRBJ1-3 and V is TRBV10-3; D perhaps matches TRBD1 (5 bases). The germline CDR1 and CDR2 sequences are ENHRY and SYGVKD. V was cut by 0 bases and J by 0 bases, with 9 bases left in between. The CDR3 consists of 16 residues. CDR3 amino acids: CAISESGASSGNTIYF. The CDR3 region has the DNA TGTGCCATCAGTGAGTCAGGGGCGAGCTCTGGAAACACCATATATTTT.

The rearrangement joins TRBV6-1 to TRBJ1-1; D uncertain. Deletions cut 4 bases from V and 5 bases from J, with 11 bases between. CDR1 and CDR2 (germline): MNHNS, SASEGT. CDR3 size: 13 residues. The CDR3 protein is CASSAEFRTEAFF. CDR3 DNA: TGTGCCAGCAGTGCGGAATTCCGGACTGAAGCTTTCTTT.